The 24 T cell receptor beta chains below were found in one sample sequenced in a study of blood T cell repertoires in COVID-19. Profiled with immunoSEQ multiplex PCR; TCRdb holds only in-frame clones, not every one. The sample lists fewer than 200,000 clones; 80% to 90% were seen once. Input material: PBMCs or T cells enriched from blood (not recorded which). These TCRs come from a woman aged 45-59 years in a cohort exposed to, infected with or recovered from COVID-19 (not recorded which).

The gene calls are TRBV12-5 and TRBJ1-2; D is perhaps TRBD1 (6 bases). The CDR3 has 13 residues. Germline V CDR1 and CDR2: LGHNT, FRNRAP. Trimming took 3 bases from V and 8 from J, leaving 13 bases between them. The CDR3 bases are TGTGCTAGTGGTTTAGGGGGGGTTTACGGCTACACCTTC. Translation: CASGLGGVYGYTF.

The chain employs TRBV7-2 and TRBJ2-7; no definite D call. This CDR3 region has 16 residues. The V gene's germline CDR1 is SGHTA and CDR2 FQGNSA. The V and J ends lost 1 base and 0 bases respectively, with 13 bases between them. The CDR3 reads CASSLVFQEPSYEQYF. In nucleotides, the CDR3 is TGTGCCAGCAGCTTAGTCTTCCAGGAACCCTCCTACGAGCAGTACTTC.

The J gene is TRBJ1-6, the V gene TRBV5-4; TRBD1 agrees at 8 bases. With 1 base clipped from V and 7 bases from J, the junction kept 7 bases outside the gene matches. Germline lookup yields CDR1 SGHNT and CDR2 YYREEE (reference sequence). The CDR3 is made up of 16 amino acids. The CDR3 sequence is CASSLYRGGGNSPLHF. The DNA of the CDR3 is TGTGCCAGCAGCTTGTACAGGGGGGGTGGCAATTCACCCCTCCACTTT.

This rearrangement joins TRBV27 to TRBJ2-7; 9 bases line up with TRBD1. Germline CDR1 and CDR2: MNHEY and SMNVEV (reference sequence). CDR3 length: 14 residues. Unmatched junction bases numbered 9, after V lost 6 bases and J lost 6 bases. CDR3 region: CASSQDRGTREQYF. The CDR3, as DNA: TGTGCCAGCAGCCAGGACAGGGGAACGCGCGAGCAGTACTTC.

The V call is TRBV3-1 (or the pseudogene TRBV3-2), the J call TRBJ2-7; D gene unclear. The CDR3 runs 14 residues. The germline gives CDR1 LGHDT, CDR2 YNNKEL (reference sequence). V lost 4 bases and J 0 bases, leaving 10 bases between the germline ends. The CDR3 is CASSRMTTSYEQYF. The CDR3 nucleotides are TGTGCCAGCAGCCGAATGACAACCTCCTACGAGCAGTACTTC.

The rearrangement joins TRBV30 to TRBJ2-1; 7 bases line up with TRBD2. The V segment lost 0 bases and the J segment 8 bases; nucleotides outside the gene matches: 10. Germline V gives CDR1 GTSNPN, CDR2 SVGIG (reference sequence). This CDR3 region has 15 residues. The CDR3: CAWSVLSGGIDEQFF. In DNA, the CDR3 is TGTGCCTGGAGTGTTTTATCCGGGGGGATCGATGAGCAGTTCTTC.

This clone came up once. The chain uses TRBV5-1 and TRBJ2-5, with TRBD1 identical over 9 bases. CDR1 and CDR2 from the germline V gene are SGHRS and YFSETQ. J gave up 4 bases and V 7 bases, and 5 bases lay outside the gene matches. CDR3 size: 13 residues. As DNA, the CDR3 is TGCGCCAGCCGGTTGGACAGGGGAGAGACCCAGTACTTC. Protein: CASRLDRGETQYF.

The rearrangement links TRBV11-3 to TRBJ1-1; D is ambiguous. The germline V gene encodes CDR1 SGHNT and CDR2 YENEEA. The CDR3 is 13 amino acids. Trimming removed 1 base at V and 5 bases at J, with 8 bases between. Here the CDR3 reads CASSLVRDTEAFF. The CDR3 DNA sequence: TGTGCCAGCAGCTTAGTGCGGGATACTGAAGCTTTCTTT.

This clone was observed a few times. The chain has TRBV5-1 and TRBJ2-1; TRBD2 is a possible D gene (6 bases). Germline V gives CDR1 SGHRS, CDR2 YFSETQ. V shed 4 bases and J shed 9 bases, with 23 bases lying between them. This CDR3 region has 16 residues. The chain's CDR3 is CASSIWLDGGLGEQFF. The DNA for the CDR3 is TGCGCCAGCAGCATATGGCTGGACGGGGGTCTCGGTGAGCAGTTCTTC.

The CDR3 is CASSIRQGIQETQYF. CDR3 coding DNA: TGTGCCAGCAGCATCAGACAGGGGATACAAGAGACCCAGTACTTC. The rearrangement uses TRBV9 and TRBJ2-5; 8 bases are a match to TRBD1. The CDR3 length is 15 residues. Germline V CDR1 and CDR2: SGDLS, YYNGEE. V shed 4 bases and J 2 bases; nucleotides not matched to a gene: 7.

This clone was counted a few times. This sequence joins TRBV12-3 or TRBV12-4 and TRBJ1-2; D is ambiguous. V lost 6 bases, J lost 8 bases, and 16 bases lay in between. The CDR3 has 13 amino acids. The CDR3 sequence: CASRLFRTGGYTF. DNA for the CDR3: TGTGCCAGCAGATTATTTCGGACTGGCGGCTACACCTTC.

V is TRBV2 and J is TRBJ1-2; TRBD1 matches at 7 bases. This CDR3 contains 16 residues. CDR1 is SNHLY, CDR2 FYNNEI, per germline. The V gene end was trimmed by 0 bases and the J gene end by 4 bases; junction bases not matched to a gene: 8. CDR3 residues: CASSEAGQGGSYGYTF. CDR3 coding DNA: TGTGCCAGCAGTGAAGCGGGGCAGGGGGGATCCTATGGCTACACCTTC.

The rearrangement uses TRBV5-1 and TRBJ2-5, with 11 bases identical to TRBD1. The CDR3 extends over 16 amino acids. Germline assignment: CDR1 SGHRS and CDR2 YFSETQ. V dropped 1 base and J dropped 3; count of bases not matched to a gene: 5. CDR3 sequence: CASSLSGQGAEETQYF. The CDR3 DNA follows: TGCGCCAGCAGCTTGTCAGGACAGGGGGCGGAAGAGACCCAGTACTTC.

The rearrangement joins TRBV5-5 to TRBJ1-5; 7 positions agree with TRBD1. Germline loops: CDR1 SGHKS, CDR2 YYEKEE (reference sequence). The CDR3 is made up of 14 amino acids. V gave up 2 bases and J gave up 4 bases; unmatched junction bases: 3. DNA for the CDR3: TGTGCCAGCAGCTTAGGGGGCAGGAATCAGCCCCAGCATTTT. Protein product: CASSLGGRNQPQHF.

The V call is TRBV28, the J call TRBJ1-5, with 7 bases identical to TRBD1. Germline V gene lookup returns CDR1 MDHEN and CDR2 SYDVKM. The CDR3 has 16 amino acids. J lost 1 base, V lost 6 bases, and 9 bases had no gene match. The CDR3, as DNA: TGTGCCAGCAGACTCCGAGGACAGGAGAGCAATCAGCCCCAGCATTTT. The encoded protein is CASRLRGQESNQPQHF.

The rearrangement links TRBV11-3 to TRBJ2-1; a weak D match, TRBD2 (6 bases). Germline V gives CDR1 SGHNT, CDR2 YENEEA. The ends were cut back, 3 bases at V and 3 bases at J, with 12 bases in the middle. CDR3 length: 15 amino acids. CDR3 DNA sequence: TGTGCCAGCAGCTTGGAGCGGGTTGTCTACAATGAGCAGTTCTTC. It encodes CASSLERVVYNEQFF.

The chain employs TRBV5-1 and TRBJ2-3, with 13 bases lining up with TRBD2. The germline CDR1 and CDR2 sequences are SGHRS and YFSETQ. The ends lost 4 bases at V and 4 bases at J; junction bases unmatched: 6. This CDR3 is 16 amino acids long. CDR3 amino acids: CASSLLAGGLADTQYF. The CDR3 DNA is TGCGCCAGCAGCCTACTAGCGGGGGGGCTGGCAGATACGCAGTATTTT.

The chain joins TRBV7-6 to TRBJ1-1; maybe TRBD1 (5 bases). V was cut by 1 base and J by 6 bases, with 12 bases left in between. CDR1 and CDR2 (germline): SGHVS, FNYEAQ. The CDR3 totals 14 residues. The CDR3 spells CASSLGTFSAEAFF. The DNA of the CDR3 is TGTGCCAGCAGCTTAGGGACATTTTCAGCTGAAGCTTTCTTT.

The rearrangement joins TRBV30 to TRBJ2-2; D possibly corresponds to TRBD1 (7 bases). From germline, CDR1 is GTSNPN and CDR2 SVGIG (reference sequence). The CDR3 spans 20 residues. Trimming stripped 0 bases from V and 4 bases from J, with 27 bases between. CDR3 sequence (DNA): TGTGCCTGGAGTGTATATAGTTTCAGCAGGGGGGCGCTGGGCACCGGGGAGCTGTTTTTT. Its protein is CAWSVYSFSRGALGTGELFF. Using reference TRBV30 and TRBJ2-2 for the parts outside the CDR3, the full variable domain is SQTIHQWPATLVQPVGSPLSLECTVEGTSNPNLYWYRQAAGRGLQLLFYSVGIGQISSEVPQNLSASRPQDRQFILSSKKLLLSDSGFYLCAWSVYSFSRGALGTGELFFGEGSRLTVL.

The chain joins TRBV28 to TRBJ2-5; TRBD1 matches 9 bases. CDR3 size: 16 residues. Trimming at V came to 1 base and at J to 3 bases, leaving 6 bases not matched to a gene. Germline loops: CDR1 MDHEN, CDR2 SYDVKM. The CDR3 DNA follows: TGTGCCAGCAGTTTATCCGGGACAGGGACGGAAGAGACCCAGTACTTC. This gives the protein CASSLSGTGTEETQYF.

This clone was detected only once. The rearrangement links TRBV28 to TRBJ1-5; the D gene is possibly TRBD1 (5 bases). V lost 2 bases to trimming and J lost 6 bases, with 17 bases between them. From germline, CDR1 is MDHEN and CDR2 SYDVKM. The CDR3 is 16 residues long. The CDR3 DNA reads TGTGCCAGCAGTTTAATTGGGGCAGGGTTGGCTCAGCCCCAGCATTTT. Encoded protein: CASSLIGAGLAQPQHF. Looking up the rest from reference TRBV28 and TRBJ1-5 gives the full variable domain: DVKVTQSSRYLVKRTGEKVFLECVQDMDHENMFWYRQDPGLGLRLIYFSYDVKMKEKGDIPEGYSVSREKKERFSLILESASTNQTSMYLCASSLIGAGLAQPQHFGDGTRLSIL.

The chain has TRBV2 and TRBJ2-1; no reliable D call. Trimming took off 2 bases at V and 4 bases at J, with 6 bases between the two ends. Germline CDR1 and CDR2: SNHLY and FYNNEI. This CDR3 is 13 amino acids long. The CDR3: CASSESQYNEQFF. The CDR3 bases are TGTGCCAGCAGTGAAAGTCAGTACAATGAGCAGTTCTTC.

V usage is TRBV10-3 and J usage is TRBJ1-3; 7 bases line up with TRBD1. This CDR3 comprises 12 residues. The V and J ends lost 7 bases and 8 bases, in that order; junction bases with no gene match: 5. Germline-derived CDR1 and CDR2 are ENHRY and SYGVKD. CDR3 in amino acids: CAIKGAVDTIYF. The CDR3 nucleotides are TGTGCCATCAAGGGGGCGGTGGACACCATATATTTT.

The count of this clone is one. The chain couples TRBV20-1 to TRBJ1-4, with D tentatively TRBD1 (5 bases). This CDR3 contains 15 residues. Trimming left V 3 bases short and J 1 base short, with 12 bases between. The germline V gene encodes CDR1 DFQATT and CDR2 SNEGSKA (reference sequence). CDR3 amino acids: CSASKGLLTNEKLFF. The CDR3 bases are TGCAGTGCTAGTAAGGGGCTTTTAACTAATGAAAAACTGTTTTTT.